Below, one T cell receptor (beta chain) is given with its context. The antigen is undetermined. The data derive from a study of T cell responses to AZD1222 COVID-19 vaccine. Whole-study results and caveats: Among the donors, most were white British and more were female, and clonal diversity was possibly underestimated.

The CDR3 spans 11 residues. Looked up from germline, CDR1 is SEHNR and CDR2 is FQNEAQ (reference sequence). V gave up 3 bases and J gave up 13 bases, with 12 bases separating them. Only in-frame clones appear in the TCRdb table, and some are missing; sequencing was by immunoSEQ multiplex PCR. The table has 180,000 or so clones, just over 90% seen once. Sequencing used peripheral blood, obtained 28 days after the second AZD1222 dose. The chain is built from TRBV7-9 and TRBJ1-2, with D possibly being TRBD1 (6 bases). This clonotype was sampled from an adult who received the AZD1222 COVID-19 vaccine. The CDR3 sequence: CASSFRQAFTF. The DNA for the CDR3 is TGTGCCAGCAGCTTTAGACAGGCCTTCACCTTC.